These 5 T cell receptor beta chains were sequenced from one sample in a study of blood T cell repertoires in COVID-19. Profiled with immunoSEQ multiplex PCR; TCRdb holds only in-frame clones, not every one. The data contain some 520,000 clones, 89% of them seen just once; the ten biggest clones take up roughly 0.84%. Sequenced: peripheral blood. These receptors were collected from a man aged 18 to 35 with COVID-19, enrolled during active disease.

This sequence joins TRBV19 and TRBJ2-1; 11 bases line up with TRBD2. The junction had 9 bases not matched to a gene; V was cut back by 5 bases and J by 3 bases. This CDR3 has 17 residues. Germline assignment: CDR1 LNHDA and CDR2 SQIVND (reference sequence). The CDR3 sequence is CASSPSSGGFIYNEQFF. CDR3 nucleotides: TGTGCCAGTAGTCCCTCTAGCGGGGGGTTTATCTACAATGAGCAGTTCTTC.

The V and J genes are TRBV19 and TRBJ1-2; the D gene is possibly TRBD1 (5 bases). V was pared by 5 bases and J by 1 base, with 17 bases between. From germline, CDR1 is LNHDA and CDR2 SQIVND (reference sequence). This CDR3 region has 16 residues. In DNA, the CDR3 is TGTGCCAGTAGTCCCTCGGGACTTAAAGATAACTATGGCTACACCTTC. Translation gives CASSPSGLKDNYGYTF.

This clone appeared once. The chain joins TRBV19 to TRBJ1-1, with 10 positions matching TRBD1. CDR1 is LNHDA, CDR2 SQIVND, per germline (reference sequence). J gave up 3 bases and V 3 bases, and 4 bases lay outside the gene matches. CDR3 length: 15 residues. CDR3 amino acids: CASSISGTGDTEAFF. The CDR3 DNA follows: TGTGCCAGTAGTATCTCCGGGACAGGGGACACTGAAGCTTTCTTT.

The chain couples TRBV7-9 to TRBJ1-1; 10 bases fit TRBD1. Trimming removed 1 base from V and 11 bases from J; junction bases left unmatched: 7. The length of the CDR3 is 14 residues. From germline, CDR1 is SEHNR and CDR2 FQNEAQ (reference sequence). DNA of the CDR3: TGTGCCAGCAGCTTAGAATCTTGGACAGGGGGTGCTTTCTTT. The encoded protein is CASSLESWTGGAFF.

The CDR3 region has the DNA TGCGCCAGCAGCTTACAGGGAAACGGGAATGAGCAGTTCTTC. Protein sequence: CASSLQGNGNEQFF. This chain connects TRBV5-1 to TRBJ2-1; D perhaps matches TRBD1 (6 bases). The CDR3 runs 14 residues. Deletions cut 2 bases from V and 7 bases from J, with 13 bases between. Germline CDR1 is SGHRS and CDR2 is YFSETQ.